Sequencing of this T cell receptor (beta chain) was carried out in a study of blood T cell repertoires in COVID-19. For the study at large: Samples representing acute and convalescent COVID-19 were sourced from the United States, Italy and Spain. Sources were T cells, B-cell-depleted T cells, or PBMCs; the material itself was cDNA or gDNA.

Per the study methods: The assay estimated nucleated cells by amplifying reference gene primers. The data were produced by immunoSEQ multiplex PCR, yet TCRdb's version contains in-frame clones alone and is incomplete. The V and J calls and clone size were taken over from that table, and D and trimming were inferred from the DNA. The top ten clones hold around 10% of a sample with fewer than 30,000 clones, 80% to 90% of them seen once. The origin of this receptor is a man in his 60s with acute or convalescent COVID-19. Sequencing used peripheral blood.

CDR3 in amino acids: CASSTVGLNYGYTF. The CDR3 nucleotides read TGTGCCAGCAGTACGGTGGGGCTAAACTATGGCTACACCTTC. The chain links TRBV6-5 to TRBJ1-2; D is possibly TRBD1 (5 bases). Trimming cost V 5 bases and J 2 bases, with 12 bases left between them. The CDR3 consists of 14 residues. In germline, CDR1 is MNHEY, CDR2 SVGAGI.